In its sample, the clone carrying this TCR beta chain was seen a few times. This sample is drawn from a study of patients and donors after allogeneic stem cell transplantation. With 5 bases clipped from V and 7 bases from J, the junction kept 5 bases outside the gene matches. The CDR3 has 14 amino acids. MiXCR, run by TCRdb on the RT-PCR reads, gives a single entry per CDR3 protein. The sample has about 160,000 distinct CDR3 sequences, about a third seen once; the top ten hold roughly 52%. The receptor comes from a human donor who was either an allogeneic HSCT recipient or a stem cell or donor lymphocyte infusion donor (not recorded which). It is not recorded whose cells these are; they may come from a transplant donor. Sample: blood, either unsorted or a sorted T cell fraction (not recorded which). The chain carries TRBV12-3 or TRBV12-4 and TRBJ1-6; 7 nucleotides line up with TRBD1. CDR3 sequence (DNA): TGTGCCAGCAGTGATGGGACAGTAAATTCACCCCTCCACTTT. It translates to CASSDGTVNSPLHF.